These 32 T cell receptor beta chains originate from one sample sequenced in a study of cytomegalovirus exposure and HLA in healthy donors. 13 Jbeta primers and 60 Vbeta primers were used for the PCR. Data came from immunoSEQ multiplex PCR; TCRdb stores just in-frame clones and leaves some out. The sample holds about 67,000 clones, 65% to 70% seen once. Sequenced input: PBMCs. The receptor set was obtained from a woman between 25 and 40 years old in good health and CMV-seronegative.

The chain joins TRBV15 to TRBJ2-1; 8 bases agree with TRBD2. The CDR3 runs to 16 residues. The V and J ends lost 1 base and 3 bases, in that order; junction bases with no gene match: 5. The germline V gene has CDR1 LNHNV and CDR2 YYDKDF (reference sequence). The chain's CDR3 is CATSRARGGIYNEQFF. The DNA for the CDR3 is TGTGCCACCAGCAGAGCGCGCGGGGGGATCTACAATGAGCAGTTCTTC.

The rearrangement joins TRBV11-3 to TRBJ2-7; D ambiguous. With 1 base removed from V and 0 bases from J, the gap between germline ends came to 19 bases. The germline V gene has CDR1 SGHNT and CDR2 YENEEA. The CDR3 extends over 18 amino acids. CDR3 amino acids: CASSLATSLEINSYEQYF. The CDR3 coding sequence is TGTGCCAGCAGCTTAGCGACTTCCTTGGAAATCAACTCCTACGAGCAGTACTTC.

J is TRBJ2-7 and V is TRBV5-4; the match to TRBD1 covers 9 bases. Germline V gives CDR1 SGHNT, CDR2 YYREEE (reference sequence). The V gene end was trimmed by 6 bases and the J gene end by 2 bases; junction bases not matched to a gene: 6. The CDR3 totals 14 residues. Here the CDR3 DNA reads TGTGCCAGCACTGTGGACAGGGGAGCCTACGAGCAGTACTTC. Translated, it gives CASTVDRGAYEQYF.

The chain combines TRBV7-2 with TRBJ2-7; D is uncertain. Germline values: CDR1 SGHTA, CDR2 FQGNSA. The V end lost 5 bases, the J end lost 4 bases, and 6 bases lay between the germline ends. The CDR3 contains 11 residues. The CDR3 DNA sequence: TGTGCCAGCAGCCTTAGATACGAGCAGTACTTC. Translation gives CASSLRYEQYF.

The chain employs TRBV5-6 and TRBJ2-5; TRBD2 might be the D (5 bases). The J call may be in error: the DNA end matches TRBJ2-7 better. The germline gives CDR1 SGHDT, CDR2 YYEEEE. The CDR3 has 14 residues. CDR3 protein: CASSLSAGLDEQYF. The CDR3 DNA reads TGTGCCAGCAGCTTGTCCGCGGGCCTGGACGAGCAGTACTTC.

This clone was found a few times. V is TRBV15 and J is TRBJ2-1, with a weak D call TRBD1 (5 bases). CDR3 length: 17 amino acids. V was pared by 0 bases and J by 0 bases, with 12 bases between. Germline-derived CDR1 and CDR2 are LNHNV and YYDKDF (reference sequence). In DNA, the CDR3 is TGTGCCACCAGCAGAGATGGGGCCGAAAGCTCCTACAATGAGCAGTTCTTC. It translates to CATSRDGAESSYNEQFF.

The chain combines TRBV18 with TRBJ1-2; 9 bases agree with TRBD1. Germline lookup yields CDR1 KGHSH and CDR2 LQKENI. The CDR3 has 16 amino acids. V shed 3 bases, J shed 5 bases, and the junction held 10 bases outside the gene matches. The CDR3 here is CASSPNIQGAEYGYTF. The CDR3 nucleotides read TGTGCCAGCTCACCCAATATACAGGGGGCGGAATATGGCTACACCTTC.

The rearrangement links TRBV7-8 to TRBJ2-2; 7 nucleotides agree with TRBD2. V trimming: 4 bases; J trimming: 4 bases; junction bases outside the gene matches: 6. CDR1 is SGHVS and CDR2 is FQNEAQ in the germline V gene. This CDR3 region has 15 residues. The CDR3 bases are TGTGCCAGCAGCTCCCAAGGACTAGTCACCGGGGAGCTGTTTTTT. This gives the protein CASSSQGLVTGELFF.

The chain is built from TRBV7-2 and TRBJ1-4; 8 bases match TRBD1. The junction had 6 bases not matched to a gene; V was cut back by 5 bases and J by 4 bases. Looked up from germline, CDR1 is SGHTA and CDR2 is FQGNSA. The CDR3 extends over 15 amino acids. CDR3 nucleotide sequence: TGTGCCAGCAGCCGCCGGACAGGGCATAATGAAAAACTGTTTTTT. Translation gives CASSRRTGHNEKLFF.

The V gene is TRBV30, the J gene TRBJ2-2; 9 nucleotides match TRBD1. The germline V gene has CDR1 GTSNPN and CDR2 SVGIG (reference sequence). CDR3 length: 13 residues. J was trimmed by 6 bases and V by 8 bases; bases with no gene match: 7. The CDR3 loop reads CASGTGRAGELFF. The CDR3 bases are TGTGCCAGCGGGACAGGGAGGGCCGGGGAGCTGTTTTTT.

This clone has just one count. The rearrangement links TRBV30 to TRBJ2-3, with D perhaps matching TRBD1 (5 bases). V lost 3 bases, J lost 4 bases, and 8 bases lay in between. Germline V gives CDR1 GTSNPN, CDR2 SVGIG (reference sequence). CDR3 size: 12 residues. This chain's CDR3 is CAWRGLSDTQYF. CDR3 coding DNA: TGTGCCTGGAGGGGGCTATCAGATACGCAGTATTTT.

V and J are TRBV6-5 and TRBJ1-1, with D possibly TRBD1 on 5 matching bases. Germline V gene data show CDR1 as MNHEY and CDR2 as SVGAGI. V was cut by 4 bases and J by 1 base, with 7 bases left in between. The CDR3 has 13 residues. CDR3 amino acids: CASSFQGNTEAFF. As DNA, the CDR3 is TGTGCCAGCAGTTTCCAGGGGAACACTGAAGCTTTCTTT.

The chain couples TRBV4-1 to TRBJ1-5, with D possibly matching TRBD1 (5 bases). The CDR3 loop spans 14 amino acids. The germline V and J ends were trimmed by 1 base and 3 bases, with 7 bases remaining between them. Germline V lookup: CDR1 MGHRA, CDR2 YSYEKL. CDR3 in amino acids: CASSQGGDNQPQHF. The CDR3 nucleotides read TGCGCCAGCAGCCAAGGGGGGGACAATCAGCCCCAGCATTTT.

This clone was seen just once. The rearrangement links TRBV19 to TRBJ1-5; D is undetermined. Per the germline V gene, CDR1 is LNHDA and CDR2 is SQIVND (reference sequence). This CDR3 region has 17 residues. Trimming pared 5 bases from V and 0 bases from J, leaving 17 bases between. CDR3 in amino acids: CASSFGEGGISNQPQHF. CDR3 nucleotides: TGTGCCAGTAGTTTTGGGGAGGGAGGAATTAGCAATCAGCCCCAGCATTTT. Full variable domain (outside the CDR3, taken from reference TRBV19 and TRBJ1-5): DGGITQSPKYLFRKEGQNVTLSCEQNLNHDAMYWYRQDPGQGLRLIYYSQIVNDFQKGDIAEGYSVSREKKESFPLTVTSAQKNPTAFYLCASSFGEGGISNQPQHFGDGTRLSIL.

The chain combines TRBV5-4 with TRBJ2-1, with 7 bases fitting TRBD2. CDR1 is SGHNT and CDR2 is YYREEE in the germline V gene (reference sequence). Losses at the gene ends were 0 bases for V and 7 bases for J; bases not matched to a gene: 7. The CDR3 length is 15 residues. In nucleotides, the CDR3 is TGTGCCAGCAGCTTGGTTCCGGGGGGAGGGAATGAGCAGTTCTTC. Its protein product is CASSLVPGGGNEQFF.

The gene calls are TRBV7-8 and TRBJ1-6; D is undetermined. Per the germline V gene, CDR1 is SGHVS and CDR2 is FQNEAQ. Trimming stripped 1 base from V and 9 bases from J, with 7 bases between. This CDR3 contains 13 residues. The DNA of the CDR3 is TGTGCCAGCAGCTTAGGACGGGTTTCACCCCTCCACTTT. Protein sequence: CASSLGRVSPLHF.

This clone has more than one count but fewer than ten. V gene TRBV5-6 combines with J gene TRBJ1-1; D is unresolved. V lost 2 bases and J lost 0, with 5 bases in between. The V gene's germline CDR1 is SGHDT and CDR2 YYEEEE. The CDR3 loop spans 13 amino acids. The CDR3 is CASSFNVNTEAFF. The CDR3 DNA reads TGTGCCAGCAGCTTCAATGTGAACACTGAAGCTTTCTTT.

Only one count was recorded for this clone. V gene TRBV10-3 combines with J gene TRBJ1-6, with 8 nucleotides matching TRBD1. Germline-derived CDR1 and CDR2 are ENHRY and SYGVKD. V lost 0 bases and J lost 5; bases outside the gene matches: 0. This CDR3 contains 15 residues. The CDR3 is CAISESGQDNSPLHF. The CDR3 nucleotides read TGTGCCATCAGTGAGTCGGGACAGGATAATTCACCCCTCCACTTT.

With regard to this clone: One end of the junction varies from germline; a read error may be responsible. This chain links TRBV5-1 with TRBJ1-6; the D gene is possibly TRBD1 (6 bases). The CDR3 is 14 amino acids. CDR1 and CDR2 from the germline V gene are SGHRS and YFSETQ. CDR3 protein: CASSAQGFGSLLHF. The CDR3 bases are TGCGCCAGCAGCGCACAGGGTTTTGGATCACTCCTCCACTTT.

The rearrangement uses TRBV16 and TRBJ1-2; TRBD1 aligns across 9 bases. CDR1 and CDR2 (germline): KGHSY, FQNENV. V gave up 4 bases and J gave up 1 base; unmatched junction bases: 4. The CDR3 is 15 amino acids. This CDR3 is CASSLGTGLNYGYTF. The CDR3 DNA is TGTGCCAGCAGCCTAGGGACAGGGCTTAACTATGGCTACACCTTC.

The chain has TRBV5-1 and TRBJ2-5, with D maybe TRBD1 (5 bases). Germline V gene lookup returns CDR1 SGHRS and CDR2 YFSETQ. V was cut by 0 bases and J by 5 bases, with 11 bases left in between. The CDR3 length is 14 residues. The CDR3 DNA reads as TGCGCCAGCAGCTTGGGACAGCTAGAGGAGACCCAGTACTTC. Its translation is CASSLGQLEETQYF.

The rearrangement links TRBV10-3 to TRBJ1-2, with 9 bases lining up with TRBD1. The CDR3 runs 15 residues. The V segment lost 7 bases and the J segment 7 bases; nucleotides outside the gene matches: 13. CDR1 and CDR2 (germline): ENHRY, SYGVKD. The CDR3 protein is CAITQPGQGSFGYTF. For the CDR3, the DNA is TGTGCCATCACCCAACCGGGACAGGGTTCCTTTGGCTACACCTTC.

The chain joins TRBV2 to TRBJ2-3; possible D gene TRBD2, 5 bases. Germline V CDR1 and CDR2: SNHLY, FYNNEI. V shed 6 bases and J shed 7 bases, with 17 bases lying between them. CDR3 size: 14 residues. CDR3 loop: CASREIEGGYTQYF. The CDR3, as DNA: TGTGCCAGCAGGGAAATAGAAGGCGGGTATACGCAGTATTTT.

This clone was seen a few times. The J gene is TRBJ1-2, the V gene TRBV4-1; 9 bases fit TRBD1. The germline V gene has CDR1 MGHRA and CDR2 YSYEKL. Trimming cost V 5 bases and J 8 bases; bases outside gene matches: 12. This CDR3 region has 15 residues. CDR3 DNA: TGCGCCAGCAGCGTCCAGCCACAGGGGGCTCACGGCTACACCTTC. Amino acid sequence: CASSVQPQGAHGYTF.

The gene calls are TRBV19 and TRBJ2-3; perhaps TRBD2 as D (5 bases). Germline-derived CDR1 and CDR2 are LNHDA and SQIVND (reference sequence). Trimming took 3 bases from V and 3 from J, leaving 13 bases between them. CDR3 length: 15 residues. This CDR3 is CASSMDSFLTDTQYF. The DNA for the CDR3 is TGTGCCAGTAGTATGGACTCCTTTTTAACAGATACGCAGTATTTT.

CDR3 residues: CASSLGVLGSGNTIYF. In nucleotides, the CDR3 is TGTGCCAGCAGCTTAGGGGTACTAGGCTCTGGAAACACCATATATTTT. This chain connects TRBV7-8 to TRBJ1-3; unclear D gene. V lost 1 base and J 0 bases, leaving 10 bases between the germline ends. The germline V gene encodes CDR1 SGHVS and CDR2 FQNEAQ. CDR3 length: 16 amino acids.

The V and J genes are TRBV25-1 and TRBJ1-6, with D unclear. The CDR3 length is 12 residues. Trimming removed 4 bases from V and 7 bases from J, with 5 bases in between. From germline, CDR1 is MGHDK and CDR2 SYGVNS. The CDR3 reads CASSGGNSPLHF. The CDR3, as DNA: TGTGCCAGCAGTGGAGGGAATTCACCCCTCCACTTT.

The chain carries TRBV9 and TRBJ2-5; 8 bases are a match to TRBD2. The CDR3 spans 15 residues. Germline V gene data show CDR1 as SGDLS and CDR2 as YYNGEE. V gave up 0 bases and J gave up 4 bases; unmatched junction bases: 5. In nucleotides, the CDR3 is TGTGCCAGCAGCGTAGGGGGACTAGGTCGAGAGACCCAGTACTTC. Translated: CASSVGGLGRETQYF.

There are a few counts of this clone. V usage is TRBV6-5 and J usage is TRBJ1-2; TRBD1 aligns across 7 bases. This CDR3 region has 13 residues. CDR1 MNHEY and CDR2 SVGAGI come from the germline V gene. The V and J ends lost 5 bases and 5 bases, in that order; junction bases with no gene match: 5. CDR3 nucleotide sequence: TGTGCCAGCAGTCCTTTGGGACAGTATGGCTACACCTTC. It codes for CASSPLGQYGYTF.

This sequence joins TRBV6-9 and TRBJ2-2; D is possibly TRBD2 (6 bases). CDR3 length: 14 residues. V was pared by 6 bases and J by 7 bases, with 15 bases between. Germline V gene sequence: CDR1 MNHGY, CDR2 SVAAGI. CDR3 in amino acids: CASRTGTLVGELFF. As DNA, the CDR3 is TGTGCCAGCAGAACCGGGACTTTGGTCGGGGAGCTGTTTTTT.

The chain links TRBV19 to TRBJ1-5; TRBD1 matches at 9 bases. V lost 4 bases and J lost 9; bases outside the gene matches: 10. CDR1 and CDR2 from the germline V gene are LNHDA and SQIVND (reference sequence). The CDR3 is 15 residues long. CDR3 loop: CASSTGTGNVRPQHF. For the CDR3, the DNA is TGTGCCAGTAGTACCGGGACAGGGAACGTGCGGCCCCAGCATTTT.

J is TRBJ1-2 and V is TRBV28; no clear D gene. Trimming cost V 5 bases and J 3 bases, with 16 bases left between them. Germline V gene data show CDR1 as MDHEN and CDR2 as SYDVKM. CDR3 size: 15 residues. Here the CDR3 DNA reads TGTGCCAGCAGTCCCCCGAAGGGAGGGTACTATGGCTACACCTTC. This gives the protein CASSPPKGGYYGYTF.